The entry below describes one T cell receptor (beta chain). Its antigen is undetermined. The entry originates in a study of T cells after yellow fever vaccination. Study-wide results and caveats: The study re-detected most primary-vaccination clones after the booster (96% CD4, roughly 90% CD8). Abundant clonotypes from the bulk population could have been carried over as contaminants into FACS-sorted repertoires.

V was shortened by 6 bases and J by 9 bases, with 21 bases between the two germline ends. The germline V gene encodes CDR1 DFQATT and CDR2 SNEGSKA (reference sequence). The CDR3 contains 15 residues. Template switching by 5'RACE produced TCR cDNA, adding a universal primer site and UMIs. TCRdb analysed the 5' RACE reads with MiXCR anew, one entry per CDR3 protein. The table lists about 58,000 distinct CDR3 sequences, around 6.5% of them singletons. This sequence was found in a man in his late teens or twenties who received the YFV17D yellow fever vaccine. Material: CD8+ T cells sorted from PBMCs, obtained on the day of the first yellow fever vaccination. The gene calls are TRBV20-1 and TRBJ1-6; TRBD1 is a possible D gene (6 bases). The chain's CDR3 is CSANPLGGEGSPLHF. The CDR3 bases are TGCAGTGCCAATCCGCTAGGGGGGGAAGGTTCACCCCTCCACTTT.